This T cell receptor beta chain was recorded in a study of blood T cell repertoires in COVID-19. Turning to the study itself: T cells, B-cell-depleted T cells, or PBMCs provided the cDNA or gDNA that served as material.

Original analysis: For nucleated cells, counts were estimated from reference gene primer amplification. Some clones are missing from TCRdb's copy, which holds only in-frame ones; the method was immunoSEQ multiplex PCR. That table supplies the V and J calls and clone size; D and trimming were determined from the DNA. Seen here are approximately 100,000 clones, around 90% observed once, and the top ten hold 17%. CDR3 length: 15 amino acids. J was trimmed by 7 bases and V by 1 base; bases with no gene match: 6. In germline, CDR1 is SGHNT, CDR2 YYREEE (reference sequence). This sequence joins TRBV5-4 and TRBJ2-2; 8 bases map to TRBD1. Sequencing input: peripheral blood. This TCR was sampled from a man aged 50 to 60 with acute or convalescent COVID-19. CDR3 in amino acids: CASSLNGQGHGELFF. CDR3 nucleotides: TGTGCCAGCAGCTTGAACGGACAGGGCCACGGGGAGCTGTTTTTT.